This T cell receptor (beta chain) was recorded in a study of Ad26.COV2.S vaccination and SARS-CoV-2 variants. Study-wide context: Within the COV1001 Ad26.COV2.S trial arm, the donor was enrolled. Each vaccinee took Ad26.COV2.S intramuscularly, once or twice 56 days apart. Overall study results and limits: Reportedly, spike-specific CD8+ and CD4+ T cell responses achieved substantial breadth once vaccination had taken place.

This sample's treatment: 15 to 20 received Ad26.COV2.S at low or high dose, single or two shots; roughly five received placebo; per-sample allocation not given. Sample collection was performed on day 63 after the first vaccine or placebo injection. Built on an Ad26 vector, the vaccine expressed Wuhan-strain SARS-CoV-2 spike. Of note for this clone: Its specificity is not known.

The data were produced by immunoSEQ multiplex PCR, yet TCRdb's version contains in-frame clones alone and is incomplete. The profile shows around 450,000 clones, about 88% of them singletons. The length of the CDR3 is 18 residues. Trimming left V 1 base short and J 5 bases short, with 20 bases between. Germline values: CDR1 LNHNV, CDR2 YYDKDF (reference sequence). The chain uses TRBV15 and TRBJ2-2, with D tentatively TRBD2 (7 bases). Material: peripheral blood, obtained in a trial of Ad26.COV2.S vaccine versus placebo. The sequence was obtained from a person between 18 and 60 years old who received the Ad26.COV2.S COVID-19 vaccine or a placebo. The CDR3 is CATSRAGGLPPWTGELFF. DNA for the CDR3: TGTGCCACCAGCAGAGCGGGGGGCCTCCCCCCGTGGACCGGGGAGCTGTTTTTT.